The entry below gives a single T cell receptor beta chain sequence along with its context. Germline loops: CDR1 SQVTM, CDR2 ANQGSEA. V gave up 6 bases and J gave up 3 bases, with 23 bases separating them. The CDR3 consists of 16 residues. With random hexamers, about 0.5 to 1 ug RNA was reverse transcribed. TCRdb re-called the immunoSEQ multiplex PCR reads with MiXCR, one entry per CDR3 protein. The sample lists some 190,000 distinct CDR3 sequences; 85% to 95% were seen once. This sample is drawn from a study of CD8 T cells in Susac syndrome. The sequencing sample was made of CD4+ T cells from PBMCs. The source is a human donor in good health. This chain uses TRBV29-1 with TRBJ1-1, with D perhaps TRBD1 (6 bases). The CDR3 DNA is TGCAGCGTGGGACAACGGGGGTGGGTCTCTGACACTGAAGCTTTCTTT. Amino acids: CSVGQRGWVSDTEAFF.